Described below is a single T cell receptor (beta chain) sequence and its context. Antigen: not known. CDR3 size: 14 residues. Germline V gene data show CDR1 as SGHTA and CDR2 as FQGTGA. J gave up 0 bases and V 10 bases, and 4 bases lay outside the gene matches. What was sequenced were expressed TCRB transcripts, since all of the isolated RNA had been reverse transcribed. This table comes from immunoSEQ multiplex PCR, and its TCRdb copy is limited to in-frame clones, with some not included. This sample has tens of thousands of clones, with about 60% found just once. This entry comes from a study of beta chain features in type 1 diabetes. General study findings and limits: The study found that naive, central memory and Treg TCRB repertoires appeared more similar in patients than in healthy donors. Here, the possible influence of HLA type (on TCRB rearrangement) remained unresolved. Shorter TCRB CDR3s, moderately but significantly so, were found in Type 1 diabetes patients in all four CD4+ subsets.

Purity exceeded 95% in all sorted populations. Sequencing was performed on stem cell memory CD4+ T cells from blood. This sequence originates from a woman in her 30s with type 1 diabetes. The chain has TRBV7-3 and TRBJ2-3; 10 bases match TRBD2. The CDR3 loop reads CATRTSGSTDTQYF. CDR3 sequence (DNA): TGTGCCACCCGGACTAGCGGAAGCACAGATACGCAGTATTTT.